The 8 T cell receptor beta chains given below trace back to one sample, sequenced in a study of vaccination effects on CD4 cells after COVID-19. Sequenced by immunoSEQ multiplex PCR; TCRdb stores in-frame clones only, minus some. The top ten hold 4% to 5% of the sample, which has under 40,000 clones, roughly 65% seen once. What these receptors recognize is not known. Cultured cells yielded isolated CD4+ T cells after 10 days. The input for sequencing was CD4+ T cells from PBMCs cultured without peptide, taken before COVID-19 vaccination. The receptors were gathered from a human donor who received a COVID-19 vaccine.

The rearrangement uses TRBV20-1 and TRBJ2-7; D remains ambiguous. V shed 4 bases and J shed 6 bases, with 4 bases lying between them. CDR3 size: 9 residues. CDR1 and CDR2 (germline): DFQATT, SNEGSKA (reference sequence). The CDR3 protein is CSANREQYF. CDR3 coding DNA: TGCAGTGCTAACCGCGAGCAGTACTTC.

This clone was observed a few times. The chain combines TRBV29-1 with TRBJ1-2; D not resolved. Germline loops: CDR1 SQVTM, CDR2 ANQGSEA. The V end lost 5 bases, the J end lost 8 bases, and 21 bases lay between the germline ends. This CDR3 contains 14 residues. CDR3 coding DNA: TGCAGCGTTCTTCATCGCGCCCAGGTAGGCGGCTACACCTTC. Encoded protein: CSVLHRAQVGGYTF.

This chain joins TRBV19 and TRBJ1-4; D perhaps matches TRBD1 (6 bases). The ends were cut back, 2 bases at V and 8 bases at J, with 9 bases in the middle. CDR3 size: 13 residues. Germline CDR1 reads LNHDA; CDR2 reads SQIVND (reference sequence). The CDR3 sequence: CASSIPGDEKLFF. Written as DNA, the CDR3 is TGTGCCAGTAGTATACCAGGGGACGAAAAACTGTTTTTT.

This clone was counted only a few times. V gene TRBV30 combines with J gene TRBJ1-5; a possible D gene is TRBD1 (6 bases). Looked up from germline, CDR1 is GTSNPN and CDR2 is SVGIG (reference sequence). The CDR3 runs to 13 residues. V was cut by 2 bases and J by 4 bases, with 9 bases left in between. CDR3 nucleotide sequence: TGTGCCTGGAGTCCGGACAGTAATCAGCCCCAGCATTTT. The encoded protein is CAWSPDSNQPQHF.

The chain carries TRBV12-3 or TRBV12-4 and TRBJ1-4; D remains unclear. The V and J ends lost 6 bases and 5 bases respectively, with 4 bases between them. This CDR3 is 11 amino acids long. CDR3 loop: CASRKNEKLFF. The CDR3 DNA reads TGTGCCAGCAGAAAGAATGAAAAACTGTTTTTT.

The chain recombines TRBV27 with TRBJ2-7; the match to TRBD1 covers 10 bases. Losses at the gene ends were 5 bases for V and 4 bases for J; bases not matched to a gene: 14. The CDR3 has 17 amino acids. Germline CDR1 MNHEY, CDR2 SMNVEV (reference sequence). CDR3 nucleotides: TGTGCCAGCAGTACGGCGGGACAGGGGAAAGGATGGTACGAGCAGTACTTC. Translated, it gives CASSTAGQGKGWYEQYF.

This clone was seen just once. The rearrangement joins TRBV19 to TRBJ2-1, with 8 positions matching TRBD1. Losses at the gene ends were 3 bases for V and 6 bases for J; bases not matched to a gene: 7. The CDR3 is made up of 15 amino acids. Per the germline V gene, CDR1 is LNHDA and CDR2 is SQIVND (reference sequence). The CDR3 nucleotides read TGTGCCAGTAGTATGGGGGCAGGGGGCTCCAATGAGCAGTTCTTC. Translated: CASSMGAGGSNEQFF.

The J gene is TRBJ2-5, the V gene TRBV30; D perhaps matches TRBD2 (5 bases). CDR3 size: 11 residues. V gave up 2 bases and J gave up 11 bases, with 12 bases separating them. Germline loops: CDR1 GTSNPN, CDR2 SVGIG (reference sequence). For the CDR3, the DNA is TGTGCCTGGAGTTTGCGGAGAGGGCAGTACTTC. This gives the protein CAWSLRRGQYF.